This T cell receptor beta chain was profiled in a study of technical replicates of blood from several donors. V was cut by 3 bases and J by 0 bases, with 19 bases left in between. Germline assignment: CDR1 SGHRS and CDR2 YFSETQ. The CDR3 covers 18 residues. Profiling relied on immunoSEQ multiplex PCR, and the TCRdb table lists in-frame clones only, not all of them. The table shows approximately 59,000 clones, with approximately 84% occurring only once. The clonotype originates from a human donor in good health. Some clones in this sample may be carry-over from other donors' samples. The V gene is TRBV5-1, the J gene TRBJ1-5, with D maybe TRBD1 (5 bases). Material for sequencing was PBMCs. As DNA, the CDR3 is TGCGCCAGCAGCTGGGAGACGGGACTCCCCGATAGCAATCAGCCCCAGCATTTT. It translates to CASSWETGLPDSNQPQHF.